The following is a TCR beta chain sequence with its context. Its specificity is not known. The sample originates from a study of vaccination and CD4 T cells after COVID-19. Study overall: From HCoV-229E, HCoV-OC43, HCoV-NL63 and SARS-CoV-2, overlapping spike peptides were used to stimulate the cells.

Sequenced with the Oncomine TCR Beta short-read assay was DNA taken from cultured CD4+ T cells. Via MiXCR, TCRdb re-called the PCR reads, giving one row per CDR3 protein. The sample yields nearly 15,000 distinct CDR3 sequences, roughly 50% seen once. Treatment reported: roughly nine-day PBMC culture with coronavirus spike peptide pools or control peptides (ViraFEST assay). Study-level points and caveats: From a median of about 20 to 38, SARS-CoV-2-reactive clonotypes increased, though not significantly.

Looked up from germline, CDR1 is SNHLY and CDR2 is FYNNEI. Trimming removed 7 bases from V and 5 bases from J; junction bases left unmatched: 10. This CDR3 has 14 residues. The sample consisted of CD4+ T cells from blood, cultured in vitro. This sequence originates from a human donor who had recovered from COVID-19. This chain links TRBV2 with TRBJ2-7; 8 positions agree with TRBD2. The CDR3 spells CASTDSGTRHEQYF. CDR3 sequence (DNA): TGTGCCAGCACCGATTCGGGGACTAGACACGAGCAGTACTTC.